This T cell receptor beta chain stems from a study of blood T cell repertoires in COVID-19. Study background: Donors in the United States, Italy and Spain gave samples during acute or convalescent COVID-19.

Original processing methods: Amplification with reference gene primers provided the estimates of nucleated cell counts. Repertoires were generated with immunoSEQ multiplex PCR, while TCRdb's copy carries only in-frame clones and drops some. That table is the source of V, J and clone size, and D and trimming were worked out from the DNA. The sample lists around 16,000 clones, approximately 78% seen once, with approximately 22% in the top ten. Details on this clone: A junction boundary mismatches the germline segment, possibly from a read error.

Looked up from germline, CDR1 is LGHNA and CDR2 is YSLEER. The CDR3 covers 19 residues. Input material: peripheral blood. The chain links TRBV4-3 to TRBJ2-7; 8 bases line up with TRBD2. This receptor was identified in a man aged 80 or over with active or convalescent COVID-19. CDR3 coding DNA: TGCGCCAGCAGCCAAGACCTCTTTACTAGCGGCCTTCCCTCCCACGAGCAGTACTTC. It yields the protein CASSQDLFTSGLPSHEQYF.